This TCR beta chain was recovered during a study of regulatory T cells in long-lasting Graves disease (dated by TCRdb to the early 2020s). About the full investigation: In the newly diagnosed Graves' disease group, patients had been taking antithyroid drugs for less than 3 months. Peripheral blood TCR sequencing and RNA sequencing compared persistent Graves' disease patients with newly diagnosed Graves' disease patients. The study took place in China and was registered as a clinical trial. A total of around 35 samples underwent TCR sequencing: around 13 from persistent and around 20 from newly diagnosed Graves' disease patients.

Trimming takes 2 bases from V and 6 bases from J, and the germline ends sit 14 bases apart. The CDR3, cysteine through phenylalanine, is 14 amino acids long. Only the CDR3 region is kept as DNA, spanning 42 bases read in frame from base 1. The germline V gene sets CDR1 to MNHEY and CDR2 to SVGAGI. This clonotype was seen a handful of times. The antigen it recognizes is unknown. Base qualities were left out, and no much larger clone turns up one base away. Interpreted using the paper, the time point label stands for: newly diagnosed GD, antithyroid drugs for less than 3 months. RNA was extracted from PBMCs in TRIzol for both TCR sequencing and RNA sequencing. Graves' disease was diagnosed according to American Thyroid Association guidelines. Patients for the study were recruited at an endocrinology department in Xi'an, China. Each patient gave around 9 milliliters of peripheral blood, collected in an EDTA anticoagulant tube. Ficoll Paque Plus density gradient separation was used to isolate PBMCs, and no further T cell sorting was done. An Agilent 2100 Bioanalyzer and agarose gel were used to assess RNA quality, and a NanoDrop 2000 was used to measure RNA concentration.

Receptors were amplified or captured by multiplex PCR. The sequencer was an Illumina HiSeq 4000. CDR3 regions were amplified by Arm-PCR with iRepertoire HTBI primers to construct TCR beta libraries. PCR products were gel purified before sequencing. The authors' analysis ran thus. Across samples, around 62 TRBV and 12 to 15 TRBJ segments were identified and used for gene usage analysis of CDR3 amino acid clonotypes. Filtered high-quality paired reads were merged into contigs using COPE and FqMerger. BLAST was used to align contigs to the IMGT TRBV, TRBD and TRBJ reference genes, and CDR3 was defined following IMGT. Any clonotype with a frequency above 0.1% was counted as a highly expanded clone. Shannon entropy was used to measure repertoire diversity, and the Gini coefficient was used to measure V-J evenness. A clonotype found in more than one individual was treated as public. TCRdb ran its own pipeline on the public reads, namely fastp trimming at Q25 and MiXCR clone calling, and kept in-frame beta chains. Each CDR3 protein appears once, grouped with its most common genes and DNA. It is TCRdb's table, rather than the study itself, that gives the V and J calls and clone size. The sample records 400,000 to 650,000 distinct CDR3 sequences, about 16% of which are singletons. The ten top clones hold 25% of the sample.

Study-wide conclusions, independent of this receptor: Only peripheral blood was studied, because thyroid tissue, the primary lesion, was inaccessible. The small sample size was acknowledged by the authors as a limitation that may reduce accuracy. Compared with newly diagnosed patients, persistent Graves' disease patients had lower TCR Shannon entropy and fewer highly expanded clones, which suggests clonal expansion. Persistent patients shared more public clonotypes among themselves (around 2,500) than newly diagnosed patients did (more than 850). Only the TCR beta chain was sequenced and analyzed. Preferential use of TRBV28, TRBJ1-2 and TRBJ2-5 was observed in persistent disease, whereas TRBV20-1 and TRBJ2-1 were favored in newly diagnosed disease.

The sample also formed part of further work on T cells in Graves' hyperthyroidism and ophthalmopathy. The second study also describes: Graves' hyperthyroidism was defined as stable when no progression to ophthalmopathy occurred over 18 months of follow-up. Hyperthyroidism patients were newly diagnosed, had a disease duration of under 2 months, and were aged 18 to 65 years. Patients with uncontrolled infections, other autoimmune diseases, pregnancy or lactation were excluded. Diagnoses were established on the basis of clinical symptoms, serum thyroxine and TRAb, thyroid ultrasound, and orbital computed tomography. The first round of RT-PCR for the TCR CDR3 was performed with the HTBI primer set and the Qiagen OneStep RT-PCR kit. Most expanded thyroid clonotypes (frequency above 0.001) were also detected in blood, suggesting blood repertoires may reflect thyroid immune responses. A model built on a 13 V-J signature distinguished ophthalmopathy from stable hyperthyroidism, reaching 87.88% sensitivity and around 82% specificity in cross-validation and 80%/75% in testing. In validation, the model predicted progression to ophthalmopathy with 55% to 71% sensitivity and roughly 75% specificity, a median of 6.5 months before onset. To identify distinguishing TCR V-J signatures, a discovery cohort of 100 patients was used, comprising 40 to 45 with Graves' ophthalmopathy and approximately 57 with stable Graves' hyperthyroidism. Whether ophthalmopathy could be predicted prospectively was tested in an independent validation cohort made up of under 20 hyperthyroidism patients plus 17 patients who later progressed to ophthalmopathy. The 95 to 100 discovery patients were randomly divided into training and test sets at a 7:3 ratio. In several Graves' hyperthyroidism patients, the study also compared T-cell repertoires from thyroid tissue with T-cell repertoires from blood. Following sampling, methimazole starting at 30 mg daily was given to hyperthyroidism patients, and high-dose intravenous methylprednisolone was given to ophthalmopathy patients. Libraries were constructed in a second round of multiplex PCR, after which size selection and purification were carried out. Paired-end sequencing of the libraries was performed with 100 bp reads on an Illumina HiSeq2000. SOAPnuke was used to process the raw data, removing reads that contained adapters or uncalled bases, had a mean Phred below 15, or lacked an exact match to the constant primer or identifier. COPE v1.2.5 was used to merge high-quality paired reads, and clonotypes were defined as unique nucleotide sequences. MiTCR v1.1 was used to align the clonotypes against IMGT TRBV, TRBD and TRBJ reference segments. Analysis was restricted to V-J combinations with a frequency above 0.0001, which covered approximately 99% of repertoires. The TCS score was defined as the ratio of F50 (clonal expansion) to E x V (chaos), calculated using BLOSUM62-based TCRdist between CDR3 peptides within each V-J. Welch's t-statistics and random forest reduced roughly 500 V-J features to about 12, which were used in a naive Bayes classifier (R e1071). No statistical method was used to set the sample size in advance, and investigators knew the group allocation. According to the paper, TCR Vbeta CDR3 sequencing was carried out on around 140 peripheral blood samples, which came from fewer than 50 ophthalmopathy, roughly 75 hyperthyroidism and approximately 17 progressor patients.

The sequence was collected from a woman aged 35-60 years with Graves disease. Donor details come from another sample of the same person, matched by shared clones. This specimen was peripheral blood mononuclear cells (PBMCs), taken at new diagnosis, from a patient treated with antithyroid drugs. The chain is encoded by TRBV6-5 joined to TRBJ2-7, with no reliable assignment of the D segment. The CDR3 in this case is CASSYPPGTREQYF. The nucleotide sequence is given as TGTGCCAGCAGTTACCCCCCGGGTACACGCGAGCAGTACTTC.